This T cell receptor beta chain was sequenced in a study of cytomegalovirus exposure and HLA in healthy donors. Of note for this clone: The antigen remains undetermined.

Study-wide points: Three chains linked to CMV were shown in vitro to be specific for CMV antigens. Rare TCR sequences dominated, though some public TCRs recurred in many donors. Later on, a genetic analysis was performed. It linked a missense variant in DCLRE1C with V- and J-gene trimming of TCR beta. According to an earlier analysis, most TCR beta V segments yielded productive rearrangements about 90% or about 30% of the time.

V lost 6 bases, J lost 2 bases, and 13 bases lay in between. Germline V gene data show CDR1 as SEHNR and CDR2 as FQNEAQ (reference sequence). The CDR3 totals 15 residues. Primers for the PCR totalled 60 Vbeta and 13 Jbeta. Using immunoSEQ multiplex PCR, the repertoire was profiled, and TCRdb retains in-frame clones only, with some absent. This table holds approximately 100,000 clones, around 80% found once. V gene TRBV7-9 combines with J gene TRBJ2-2; tentatively, D is TRBD1 (6 bases). The receptor comes from a man between 18 and 35 years old in good health and CMV-seropositive. The sequenced sample was PBMCs. CDR3 region: CASSPWGRNTGELFF. For the CDR3, the DNA is TGTGCCAGCAGTCCTTGGGGGCGTAACACCGGGGAGCTGTTTTTT.